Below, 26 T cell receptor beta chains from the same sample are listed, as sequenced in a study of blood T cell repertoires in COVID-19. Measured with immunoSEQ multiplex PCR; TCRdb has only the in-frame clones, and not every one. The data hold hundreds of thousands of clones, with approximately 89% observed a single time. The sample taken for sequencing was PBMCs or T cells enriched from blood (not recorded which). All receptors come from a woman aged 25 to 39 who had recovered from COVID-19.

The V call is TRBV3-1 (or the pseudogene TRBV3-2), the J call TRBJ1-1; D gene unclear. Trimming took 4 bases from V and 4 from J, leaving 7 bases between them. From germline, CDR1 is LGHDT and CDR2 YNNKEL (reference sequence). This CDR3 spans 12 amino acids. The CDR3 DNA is TGTGCCAGCAGCCTATCGGGCACTGAAGCTTTCTTT. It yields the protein CASSLSGTEAFF.

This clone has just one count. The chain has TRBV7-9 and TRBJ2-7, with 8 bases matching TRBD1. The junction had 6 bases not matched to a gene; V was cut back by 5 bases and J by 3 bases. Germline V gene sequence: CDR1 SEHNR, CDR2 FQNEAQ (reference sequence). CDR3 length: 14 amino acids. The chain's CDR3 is CASSPGQGIYEQYF. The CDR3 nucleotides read TGTGCCAGCAGCCCCGGACAGGGAATCTACGAGCAGTACTTC.

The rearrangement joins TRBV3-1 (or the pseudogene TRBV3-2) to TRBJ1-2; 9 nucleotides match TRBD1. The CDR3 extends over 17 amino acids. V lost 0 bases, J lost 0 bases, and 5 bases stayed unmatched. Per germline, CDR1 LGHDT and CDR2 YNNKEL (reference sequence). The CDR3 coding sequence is TGTGCCAGCAGCCAAGATGGGACAGGGCTCCCTAACTATGGCTACACCTTC. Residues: CASSQDGTGLPNYGYTF.

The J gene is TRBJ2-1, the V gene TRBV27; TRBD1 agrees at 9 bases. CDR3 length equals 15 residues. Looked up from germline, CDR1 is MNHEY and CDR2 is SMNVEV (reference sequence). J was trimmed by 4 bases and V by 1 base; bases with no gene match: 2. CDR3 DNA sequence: TGTGCCAGCAGTTTATATGGACAGGGGTACAATGAGCAGTTCTTC. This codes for CASSLYGQGYNEQFF.

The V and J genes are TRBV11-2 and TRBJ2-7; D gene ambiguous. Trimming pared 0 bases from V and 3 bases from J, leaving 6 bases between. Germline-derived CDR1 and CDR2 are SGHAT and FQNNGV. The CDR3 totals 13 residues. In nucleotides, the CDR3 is TGTGCCAGCAGCTTAGATCCACTCTACGAGCAGTACTTC. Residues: CASSLDPLYEQYF.

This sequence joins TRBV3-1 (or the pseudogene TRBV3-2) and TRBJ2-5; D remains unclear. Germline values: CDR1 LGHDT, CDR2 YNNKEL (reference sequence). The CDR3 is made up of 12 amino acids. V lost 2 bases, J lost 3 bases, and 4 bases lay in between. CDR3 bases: TGTGCCAGCAGCCAATATGAAGAGACCCAGTACTTC. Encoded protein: CASSQYEETQYF.

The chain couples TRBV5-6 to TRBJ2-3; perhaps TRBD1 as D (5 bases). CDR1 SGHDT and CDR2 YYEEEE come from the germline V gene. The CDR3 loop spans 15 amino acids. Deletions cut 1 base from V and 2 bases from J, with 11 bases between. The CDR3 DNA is TGTGCCAGCAGCTTGCTCCCCAGGGTCACAGATACGCAGTATTTT. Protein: CASSLLPRVTDTQYF.

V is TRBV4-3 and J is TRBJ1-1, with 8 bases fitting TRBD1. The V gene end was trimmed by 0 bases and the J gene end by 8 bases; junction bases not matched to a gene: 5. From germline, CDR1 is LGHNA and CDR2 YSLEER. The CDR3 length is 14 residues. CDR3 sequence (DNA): TGCGCCAGCAGCCAAGAGACAGGGGACCCCGAAGCTTTCTTT. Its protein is CASSQETGDPEAFF.

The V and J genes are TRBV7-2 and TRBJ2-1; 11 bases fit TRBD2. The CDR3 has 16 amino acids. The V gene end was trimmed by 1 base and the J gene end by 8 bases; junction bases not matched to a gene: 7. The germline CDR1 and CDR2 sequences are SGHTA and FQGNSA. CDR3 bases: TGTGCCAGCAGCTTAGTAGCGGGAGGGCCTGGGTATGAGCAGTTCTTC. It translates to CASSLVAGGPGYEQFF.

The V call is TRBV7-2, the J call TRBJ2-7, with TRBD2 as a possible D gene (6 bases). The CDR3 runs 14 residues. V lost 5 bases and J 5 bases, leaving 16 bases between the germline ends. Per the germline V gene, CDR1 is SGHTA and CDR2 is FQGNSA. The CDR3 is CASSLRLDGHEQYF. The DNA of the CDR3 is TGTGCCAGCAGCCTCAGACTAGACGGCCACGAGCAGTACTTC.

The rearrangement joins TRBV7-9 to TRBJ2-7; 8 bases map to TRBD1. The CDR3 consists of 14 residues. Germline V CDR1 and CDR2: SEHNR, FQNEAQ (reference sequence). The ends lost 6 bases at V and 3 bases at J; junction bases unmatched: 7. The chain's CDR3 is CASRPTGGRYEQYF. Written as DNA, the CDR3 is TGTGCCAGCAGGCCCACAGGGGGACGCTACGAGCAGTACTTC.

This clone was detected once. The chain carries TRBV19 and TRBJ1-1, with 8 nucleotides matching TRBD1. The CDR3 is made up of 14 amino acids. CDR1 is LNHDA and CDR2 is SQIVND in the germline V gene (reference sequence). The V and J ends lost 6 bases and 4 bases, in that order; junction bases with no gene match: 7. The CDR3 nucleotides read TGTGCCAGTAGCGAGACAGGGGAGGTCACTGAAGCTTTCTTT. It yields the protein CASSETGEVTEAFF.

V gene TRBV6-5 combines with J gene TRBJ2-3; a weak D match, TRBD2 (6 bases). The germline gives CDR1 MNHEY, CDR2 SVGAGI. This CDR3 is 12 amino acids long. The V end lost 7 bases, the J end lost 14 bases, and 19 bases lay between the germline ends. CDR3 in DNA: TGTGCCAGCATCCACGATGGAGGGAGCGGGTATTTT. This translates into CASIHDGGSGYF.

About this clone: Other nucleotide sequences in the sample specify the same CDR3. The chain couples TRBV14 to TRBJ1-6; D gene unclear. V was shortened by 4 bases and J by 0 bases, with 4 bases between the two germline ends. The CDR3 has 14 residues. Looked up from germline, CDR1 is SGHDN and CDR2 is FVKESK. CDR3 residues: CASSPSSYNSPLHF. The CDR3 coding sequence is TGTGCCAGCAGCCCGAGCTCCTATAATTCACCCCTCCACTTT.

Written as DNA, the CDR3 is TGTGCCAGCAGCTTGGGGGGACTAGGCACAGATACGCAGTATTTT. Translated: CASSLGGLGTDTQYF. The chain carries TRBV7-2 and TRBJ2-3; TRBD2 agrees at 8 bases. The V gene end was trimmed by 3 bases and the J gene end by 1 base; junction bases not matched to a gene: 3. Germline assignment: CDR1 SGHTA and CDR2 FQGNSA. The CDR3 covers 15 residues.

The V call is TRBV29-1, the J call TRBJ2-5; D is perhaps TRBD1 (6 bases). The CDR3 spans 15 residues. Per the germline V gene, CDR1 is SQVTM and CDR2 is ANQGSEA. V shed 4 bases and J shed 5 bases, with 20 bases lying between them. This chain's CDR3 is CSVAGQGWLRETQYF. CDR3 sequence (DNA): TGCAGCGTTGCCGGGCAGGGGTGGCTTCGGGAGACCCAGTACTTC.

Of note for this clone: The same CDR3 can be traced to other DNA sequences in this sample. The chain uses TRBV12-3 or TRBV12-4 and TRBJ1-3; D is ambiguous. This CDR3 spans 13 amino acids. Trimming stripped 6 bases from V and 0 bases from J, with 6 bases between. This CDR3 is CASRPSSGNTIYF. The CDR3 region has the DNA TGTGCCAGCAGACCGAGCTCTGGAAACACCATATATTTT.

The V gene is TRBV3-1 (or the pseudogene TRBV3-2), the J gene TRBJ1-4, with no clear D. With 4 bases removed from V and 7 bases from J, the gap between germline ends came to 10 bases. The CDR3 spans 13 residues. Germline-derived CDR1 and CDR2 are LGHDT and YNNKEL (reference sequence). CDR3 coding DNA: TGTGCCAGCAGCCTAACAGAGTCTGAAAAACTGTTTTTT. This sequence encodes CASSLTESEKLFF.

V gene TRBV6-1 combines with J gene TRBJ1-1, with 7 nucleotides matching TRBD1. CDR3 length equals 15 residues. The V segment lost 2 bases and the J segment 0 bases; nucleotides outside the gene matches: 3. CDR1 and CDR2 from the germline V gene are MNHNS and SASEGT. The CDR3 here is CASSELGQMNTEAFF. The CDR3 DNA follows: TGTGCCAGCAGTGAATTGGGACAGATGAACACTGAAGCTTTCTTT.

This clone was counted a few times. CDR3 sequence: CASSLGQGRPQHF. In DNA form, the CDR3 reads TGTGCCAGCAGTTTGGGACAGGGGCGTCCCCAGCATTTT. The chain uses TRBV12-3 or TRBV12-4 and TRBJ1-5, with 10 nucleotides matching TRBD1. The CDR3 sequence is 13 residues long. V lost 3 bases, J lost 10 bases, and 3 bases stayed unmatched.

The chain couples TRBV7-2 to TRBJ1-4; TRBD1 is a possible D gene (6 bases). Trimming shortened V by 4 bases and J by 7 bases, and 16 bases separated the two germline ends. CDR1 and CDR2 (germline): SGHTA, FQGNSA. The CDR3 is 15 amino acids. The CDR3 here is CASSSGQTLGEKLFF. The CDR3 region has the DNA TGTGCCAGCAGCTCAGGACAGACTCTAGGTGAAAAACTGTTTTTT. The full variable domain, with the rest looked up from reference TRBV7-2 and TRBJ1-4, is GAGVSQSPSNKVTEKGKDVELRCDPISGHTALYWYRQSLGQGLEFLIYFQGNSAPDKSGLPSDRFSAERTGGSVSTLTIQRTQQEDSAVYLCASSSGQTLGEKLFFGSGTQLSVL.

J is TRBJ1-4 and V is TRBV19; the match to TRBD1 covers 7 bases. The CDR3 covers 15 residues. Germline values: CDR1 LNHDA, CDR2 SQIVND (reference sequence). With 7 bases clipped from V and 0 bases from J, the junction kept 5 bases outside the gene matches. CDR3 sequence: CASTPGTATNEKLFF. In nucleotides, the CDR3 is TGTGCCAGTACCCCTGGGACAGCAACTAATGAAAAACTGTTTTTT.

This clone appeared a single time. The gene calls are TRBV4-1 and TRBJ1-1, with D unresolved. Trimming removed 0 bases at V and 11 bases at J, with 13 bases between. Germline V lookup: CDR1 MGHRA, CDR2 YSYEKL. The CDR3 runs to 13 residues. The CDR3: CASSQDTRIRAFF. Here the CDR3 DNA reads TGCGCCAGCAGCCAAGATACTCGAATCCGGGCTTTCTTT.

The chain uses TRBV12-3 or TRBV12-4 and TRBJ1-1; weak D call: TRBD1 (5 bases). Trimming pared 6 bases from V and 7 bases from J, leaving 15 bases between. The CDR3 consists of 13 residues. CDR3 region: CASRETVSFEAFF. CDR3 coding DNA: TGTGCCAGCAGGGAGACAGTTTCTTTTGAAGCTTTCTTT.

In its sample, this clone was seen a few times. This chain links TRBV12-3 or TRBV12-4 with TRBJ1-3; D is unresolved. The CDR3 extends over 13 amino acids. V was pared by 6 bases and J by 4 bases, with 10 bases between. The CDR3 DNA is TGTGCCAGCAGGGGAGCGGGGGGAAACACCATATATTTT. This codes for CASRGAGGNTIYF.

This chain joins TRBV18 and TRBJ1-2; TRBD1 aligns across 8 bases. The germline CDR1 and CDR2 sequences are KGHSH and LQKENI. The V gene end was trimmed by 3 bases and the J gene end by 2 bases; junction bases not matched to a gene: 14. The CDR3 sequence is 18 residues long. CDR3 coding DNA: TGTGCCAGCTCACCGATATTCCCCGGGACAGGCTCCAACTATGGCTACACCTTC. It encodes CASSPIFPGTGSNYGYTF. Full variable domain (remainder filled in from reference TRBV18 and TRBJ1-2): NAGVMQNPRHLVRRRGQEARLRCSPMKGHSHVYWYRQLPEEGLKFMVYLQKENIIDESGMPKERFSAEFPKEGPSILRIQQVVRGDSAAYFCASSPIFPGTGSNYGYTFGSGTRLTVV.